One sample yielded the 23 T cell receptor beta chains listed below, sequenced in a study of response to subunit inactivated influenza vaccine. MiXCR was run by TCRdb on the RT-PCR reads, yielding one entry per CDR3 protein. The profile shows 710,000 or so distinct CDR3 sequences, around a sixth of them singletons. The starting material was PBMCs from blood, obtained about 12 days after vaccination. Receptors originate from a man aged 45-65 years who received an inactivated influenza vaccine.

This clonotype has only a few counts. The chain links TRBV7-2 to TRBJ2-7; D gene uncertain. The CDR3 spans 14 residues. Trimming pared 3 bases from V and 3 bases from J, leaving 12 bases between. Germline CDR1 is SGHTA and CDR2 is FQGNSA. CDR3 DNA sequence: TGTGCCAGCAGCTTGATGGTGGAACTCTACGAGCAGTACTTC. Residues: CASSLMVELYEQYF.

This clonotype was observed a handful of times. This chain connects TRBV20-1 to TRBJ1-2, with 10 bases lining up with TRBD1. The V gene end was trimmed by 3 bases and the J gene end by 0 bases; junction bases not matched to a gene: 4. The CDR3 contains 15 residues. The germline V gene has CDR1 DFQATT and CDR2 SNEGSKA (reference sequence). The CDR3 region is CSASGTGVANYGYTF. DNA of the CDR3: TGCAGTGCTAGCGGGACAGGGGTAGCTAACTATGGCTACACCTTC.

This clonotype has more than one count but fewer than ten. The genes are TRBV6-5 and TRBJ2-7, with 12 nucleotides matching TRBD1. The CDR3 consists of 15 residues. V was pared by 4 bases and J by 6 bases, with 7 bases of the junction left unmatched. Germline V lookup: CDR1 MNHEY, CDR2 SVGAGI. In nucleotides, the CDR3 is TGTGCCAGCAGTTCCCCGGGACAGGGGGCCGGCGAGCAGTACTTC. Its translation is CASSSPGQGAGEQYF.

The chain couples TRBV7-6 to TRBJ2-5, with 11 bases lining up with TRBD2. Germline trimming cut 0 bases from V and 0 bases from J; bases unmatched to any gene: 12. CDR1 and CDR2 from the germline V gene are SGHVS and FNYEAQ. The CDR3 is made up of 20 amino acids. The CDR3, as DNA: TGTGCCAGCAGCTTAGCGAGCGGGAAAAGACTAGCGGGGTACCAAGAGACCCAGTACTTC. Its translation is CASSLASGKRLAGYQETQYF.

The chain is built from TRBV12-3 or TRBV12-4 and TRBJ2-5; TRBD2 agrees at 13 bases. Losses at the gene ends were 6 bases for V and 9 bases for J; bases not matched to a gene: 10. There are 15 residues in the CDR3. CDR3 loop: CASSPGLAGRTAQYF. The CDR3 DNA is TGTGCCAGCAGCCCGGGACTAGCGGGGCGCACGGCCCAGTACTTC.

This clonotype was seen ten or more times. The chain has TRBV24-1 and TRBJ2-2, with 7 bases that match TRBD2. The germline gives CDR1 KGHDR, CDR2 SFDVKD. This CDR3 comprises 16 residues. Trimming cost V 1 base and J 5 bases; bases outside gene matches: 6. The CDR3 DNA is TGTGCCACCAGTGATTTAGCGGGATCGGCAACCGGGGAGCTGTTTTTT. This encodes CATSDLAGSATGELFF.

This rearrangement joins TRBV4-3 to TRBJ2-7, with a weak D call TRBD1 (5 bases). Germline lookup yields CDR1 LGHNA and CDR2 YSLEER. The CDR3 length is 14 residues. V dropped 3 bases and J dropped 0 bases, with 9 bases sitting between them. The DNA for the CDR3 is TGCGCCAGCAGCCACGCGACAGACTCCTACGAGCAGTACTTC. Translating it yields CASSHATDSYEQYF.

In this sample, this clonotype turned up a few times. This chain joins TRBV5-1 and TRBJ1-1; D unclear. Germline CDR1 SGHRS, CDR2 YFSETQ. The CDR3 has 13 amino acids. The V gene lost 6 bases and the J gene lost 0 bases, with 9 bases spanning the gap. Written as DNA, the CDR3 is TGCGCCAGCATGGTAGTTATGAACACTGAAGCTTTCTTT. Amino acid sequence: CASMVVMNTEAFF.

The table lists this clonotype with a few counts. This CDR3 fails to terminate in the conserved phenylalanine or tryptophan, so it likely reflects a read error. The J gene is TRBJ2-7, the V gene TRBV3-1, with D perhaps matching TRBD2 (5 bases). The CDR3 covers 14 residues. Trimming took 4 bases from V and 1 from J, leaving 11 bases between them. Germline V lookup: CDR1 LGHDT, CDR2 YNNKEL (reference sequence). DNA for the CDR3: TGTGCCAGCAGCCTTGGACTCGGTTCCTACGAGCAGTACCTC. It specifies CASSLGLGSYEQYL.

This clonotype was picked up a small number of times. This sequence joins TRBV2 and TRBJ2-7, with D possibly being TRBD2 (5 bases). In germline, CDR1 is SNHLY, CDR2 FYNNEI. The CDR3 length is 11 residues. V lost 7 bases to trimming and J lost 6 bases, with 10 bases between them. The CDR3 spells CASNNAGEQYF. The CDR3 DNA sequence: TGTGCCAGCAATAACGCGGGCGAGCAGTACTTC.

The CDR3 loop is CASSIQGIDTGELFF. DNA for the CDR3: TGTGCCAGTAGTATACAGGGGATCGACACCGGGGAGCTGTTTTTT. This chain joins TRBV19 and TRBJ2-2, with D perhaps TRBD1 (6 bases). The CDR3 length is 15 residues. The germline V gene encodes CDR1 LNHDA and CDR2 SQIVND (reference sequence). Trimming pared 2 bases from V and 3 bases from J, leaving 10 bases between.

This clonotype was seen only a few times. V usage is TRBV3-1 and J usage is TRBJ2-3; no reliable D call. V shed 0 bases and J shed 6 bases, with 22 bases lying between them. The germline V gene encodes CDR1 LGHDT and CDR2 YNNKEL (reference sequence). The CDR3 extends over 18 amino acids. In DNA, the CDR3 is TGTGCCAGCAGCCAAGAGATAGCCACCCTCCACCCTGTGGATACGCAGTATTTT. This sequence encodes CASSQEIATLHPVDTQYF.

The V call is TRBV6-2 or TRBV6-3, the J call TRBJ2-7; D gene uncertain. The CDR3 consists of 12 residues. Trimming removed 1 base at V and 3 bases at J, with 4 bases between. CDR1 is MNHEY and CDR2 is SVGEGT in the germline V gene. CDR3 nucleotides: TGTGCCAGCAGTTACTTATACTACGAGCAGTACTTC. It specifies CASSYLYYEQYF.

The rearrangement uses TRBV7-2 and TRBJ2-7; D is perhaps TRBD1 or TRBD2 (5 bases each). The CDR3 is made up of 14 amino acids. Per germline, CDR1 SGHTA and CDR2 FQGNSA. The V end was cut by 1 base, the J end by 5 bases, with 12 bases between. The CDR3 loop reads CASSLGGTQHEQYF. CDR3 sequence (DNA): TGTGCCAGCAGCTTAGGTGGGACCCAACACGAGCAGTACTTC.

This clonotype has more than one count but fewer than ten. The chain couples TRBV5-1 to TRBJ2-5, with D possibly TRBD1 on 6 matching bases. This CDR3 contains 14 residues. The germline gives CDR1 SGHRS, CDR2 YFSETQ. The ends were cut back, 0 bases at V and 4 bases at J, with 10 bases in the middle. The CDR3 spells CASSLAADRETQYF. The CDR3 DNA reads as TGCGCCAGCAGCTTGGCCGCGGACAGAGAGACCCAGTACTTC.

This clonotype came up a few times. V and J are TRBV5-1 and TRBJ1-2; 8 bases map to TRBD1. The germline gives CDR1 SGHRS, CDR2 YFSETQ. V shed 3 bases, J shed 6 bases, and the junction held 10 bases outside the gene matches. The CDR3 totals 15 residues. The CDR3 coding sequence is TGCGCCAGCAGCTCGTGGACAGGGTCGGTCGATGGCTACACCTTC. As protein: CASSSWTGSVDGYTF.

This clonotype occurred many times. V gene TRBV5-6 combines with J gene TRBJ2-2, with a tentative D call TRBD1 (6 bases). The germline V gene has CDR1 SGHDT and CDR2 YYEEEE. This CDR3 is 18 amino acids long. With 0 bases removed from V and 5 bases from J, the gap between germline ends came to 20 bases. The CDR3 here is CASSLGMHFQQGTGELFF. DNA of the CDR3: TGTGCCAGCAGCTTGGGGATGCATTTCCAGCAGGGGACCGGGGAGCTGTTTTTT.

This clonotype was seen at least ten times. V usage is TRBV12-3 or TRBV12-4 and J usage is TRBJ2-1, with unresolved D. The CDR3 loop spans 15 amino acids. Trimming took 7 bases from V and 4 from J, leaving 17 bases between them. DNA for the CDR3: TGTGCCAGCAACCCTTCCGGACGGATTTACAATGAGCAGTTCTTC. It yields the protein CASNPSGRIYNEQFF.

The table lists this clonotype with many counts. The chain recombines TRBV12-3 or TRBV12-4 with TRBJ2-7, with 8 bases that match TRBD2. The CDR3 spans 13 residues. V lost 7 bases to trimming and J lost 5 bases; unmatched junction nucleotides: 7. CDR3: CASTQGTRNEQYF. The CDR3 nucleotides read TGTGCCAGCACCCAAGGGACTAGGAACGAGCAGTACTTC.

The chain recombines TRBV10-3 with TRBJ1-1; a possible D gene is TRBD1 (5 bases). Germline assignment: CDR1 ENHRY and CDR2 SYGVKD. The CDR3 covers 15 residues. Trimming took off 6 bases at V and 0 bases at J, with 14 bases between the two ends. The CDR3 nucleotides are TGTGCCATCAGGGACACCCAAGGGCTGAACACTGAAGCTTTCTTT. Translated, it gives CAIRDTQGLNTEAFF.

The V call is TRBV5-1, the J call TRBJ2-1; 9 bases map to TRBD2. V was clipped by 4 bases and J by 5 bases; unmatched bases: 4. The CDR3 runs to 14 residues. The germline gives CDR1 SGHRS, CDR2 YFSETQ. The CDR3 DNA follows: TGCGCCAGCAGCGCGGGAGGGCCAGACAATGAGCAGTTCTTC. Its protein product is CASSAGGPDNEQFF.

This rearrangement joins TRBV29-1 to TRBJ2-4; 8 bases are shared with TRBD1. This CDR3 is built from 12 residues. V lost 7 bases to trimming and J lost 7 bases; unmatched junction nucleotides: 6. The germline V gene encodes CDR1 SQVTM and CDR2 ANQGSEA. Here the CDR3 reads CSGAGGANIQYF. CDR3 nucleotide sequence: TGCAGCGGGGCAGGGGGCGCGAACATTCAGTACTTC.

There are a few counts of this clonotype. The CDR3 loop is CASSQEAGGPGIQYF. DNA for the CDR3: TGCGCCAGCAGCCAAGAAGCGGGGGGGCCGGGCATTCAGTACTTC. The V call is TRBV4-3, the J call TRBJ2-4; TRBD2 agrees at 10 bases. The length of the CDR3 is 15 residues. Per germline, CDR1 LGHNA and CDR2 YSLEER. V lost 0 bases, J lost 9 bases, and 5 bases stayed unmatched.